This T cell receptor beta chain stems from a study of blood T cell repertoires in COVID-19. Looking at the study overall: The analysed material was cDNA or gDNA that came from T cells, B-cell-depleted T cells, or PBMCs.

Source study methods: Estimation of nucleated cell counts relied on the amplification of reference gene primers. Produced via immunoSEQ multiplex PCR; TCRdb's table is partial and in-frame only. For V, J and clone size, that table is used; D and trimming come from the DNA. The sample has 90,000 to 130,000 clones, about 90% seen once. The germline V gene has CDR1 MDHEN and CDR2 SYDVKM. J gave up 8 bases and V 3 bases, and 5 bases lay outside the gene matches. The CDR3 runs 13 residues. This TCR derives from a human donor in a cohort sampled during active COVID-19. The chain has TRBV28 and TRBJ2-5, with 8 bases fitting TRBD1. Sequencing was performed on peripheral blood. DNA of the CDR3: TGTGCCAGCAGTTTTCGTCAGGGGGCCACCCAGTACTTC. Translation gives CASSFRQGATQYF.